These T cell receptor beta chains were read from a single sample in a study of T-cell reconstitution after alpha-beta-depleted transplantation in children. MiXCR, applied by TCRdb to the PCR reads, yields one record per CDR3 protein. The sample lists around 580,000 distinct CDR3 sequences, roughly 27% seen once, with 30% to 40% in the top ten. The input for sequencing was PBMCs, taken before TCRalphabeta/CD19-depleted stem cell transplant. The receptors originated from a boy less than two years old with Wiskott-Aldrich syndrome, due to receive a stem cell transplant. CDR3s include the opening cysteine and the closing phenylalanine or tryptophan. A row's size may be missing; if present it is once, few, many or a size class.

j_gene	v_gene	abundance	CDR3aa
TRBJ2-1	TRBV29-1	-	CSVGGRALDEQFF
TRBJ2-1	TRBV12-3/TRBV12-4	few	CASSPGLAGLYNEQFF
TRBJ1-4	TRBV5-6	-	CASSSFRGRRTNEKLFF
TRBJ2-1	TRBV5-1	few	CASSLLLDPYNEQFF
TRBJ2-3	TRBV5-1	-	CASSLPGLAGADTQYF
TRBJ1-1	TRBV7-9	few	CASSFTGWGTEAFF
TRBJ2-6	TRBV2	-	CASRYAGAGANVLTF
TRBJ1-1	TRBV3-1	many	CASSQGLNTEAFF
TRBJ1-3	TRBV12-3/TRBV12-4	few	CASSYKDGNTIYF
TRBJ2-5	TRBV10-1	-	CASSPGPRWETQYF
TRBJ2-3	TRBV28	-	CAGSRQGPRDTQYF
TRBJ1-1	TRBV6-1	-	CASSAGTGIAGAFF
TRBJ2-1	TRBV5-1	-	CASSLGLVQLTMSSSSGNEQFF
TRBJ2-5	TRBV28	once	CASREQAKKETQYF
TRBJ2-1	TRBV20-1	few	CSARDIKASYNEQFF
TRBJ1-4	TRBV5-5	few	CASSLYRSTNEKLFF
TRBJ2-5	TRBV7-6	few	CASSLEGWAEQETQYF
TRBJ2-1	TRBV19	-	CASSRPDRYYNEQFF
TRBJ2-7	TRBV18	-	CASSPNRGYEQYF
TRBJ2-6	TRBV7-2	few	CASSLGVGPSGANVLTF
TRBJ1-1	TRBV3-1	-	CASSQERDKAFF
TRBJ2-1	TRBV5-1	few	CASGPGTSGDYNEQFF
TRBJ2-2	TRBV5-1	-	CASRSTSGNTGELFF
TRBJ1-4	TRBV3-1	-	CASSRLPGGTNEKLFF
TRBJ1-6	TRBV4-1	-	CASSHGRRSPLHF
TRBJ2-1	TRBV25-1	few	CASSSQTHLLDEQFF
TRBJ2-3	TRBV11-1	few	CASSHDPRLAGVLDTQYF
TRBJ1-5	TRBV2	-	CASKGRTGSFNQPQHF
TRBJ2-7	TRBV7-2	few	CASSFSLAGGVYEQYF